These 14 T cell receptor beta chains were sequenced from one sample in a study of T-cell memory formation after mild COVID-19. TCRdb independently ran MiXCR on the 5' RACE reads; one entry per CDR3 protein. The sample shows fewer than 700,000 distinct CDR3 sequences, about 20% of them seen only once. Specimen: PBMCs or a T cell subset sorted from them (not recorded which). Source of these receptors: an adult woman who had mild COVID-19 (a few samples of this study predate the infection). Cell type and time point are not known.

The J gene is TRBJ1-1, the V gene TRBV20-1; TRBD1 matches 11 bases. This CDR3 has 19 amino acids. J lost 6 bases, V lost 0 bases, and 18 bases had no gene match. CDR1 is DFQATT and CDR2 is SNEGSKA in the germline V gene (reference sequence). Written as DNA, the CDR3 is TGCAGTGCTAGAGAATCATGGCGAGCAGGGAGGGGACAGGGGGCTGAAGCTTTCTTT. This encodes CSARESWRAGRGQGAEAFF.

The chain combines TRBV2 with TRBJ2-1, with 9 bases fitting TRBD2. With V trimmed by 7 bases and J by 2 bases, 9 bases remained unmatched. There are 16 residues in the CDR3. The germline V gene has CDR1 SNHLY and CDR2 FYNNEI. This CDR3 reads CASIEGGLATYNEQFF. As DNA, the CDR3 is TGTGCCAGCATCGAGGGAGGACTAGCGACCTACAATGAGCAGTTCTTC.

This clonotype was detected only a few times. The chain links TRBV20-1 to TRBJ2-1; 7 bases align to TRBD2. The V segment lost 0 bases and the J segment 6 bases; nucleotides outside the gene matches: 8. Germline CDR1 and CDR2: DFQATT and SNEGSKA (reference sequence). CDR3 size: 15 residues. As DNA, the CDR3 is TGCAGTGCTAGAGATCCGGCGGGAGTGGGCAATGAGCAGTTCTTC. This gives the protein CSARDPAGVGNEQFF.

The CDR3 DNA reads as TGTGCCATCAGGGAACAGGGGCGCCAAAACACTGAAGCTTTCTTT. This codes for CAIREQGRQNTEAFF. The chain has TRBV10-3 and TRBJ1-1; 7 nucleotides line up with TRBD1. V dropped 6 bases and J dropped 2; count of bases not matched to a gene: 9. The CDR3 loop spans 15 amino acids. Germline-derived CDR1 and CDR2 are ENHRY and SYGVKD.

This chain links TRBV10-3 with TRBJ2-3; 11 bases match TRBD2. The CDR3 is made up of 17 amino acids. Germline V gives CDR1 ENHRY, CDR2 SYGVKD. V gave up 7 bases and J gave up 1 base; unmatched junction bases: 10. This CDR3 is CAITPGGLADRTDTQYF. The CDR3 DNA sequence: TGTGCCATCACCCCAGGGGGACTAGCGGACCGCACAGATACGCAGTATTTT.

This chain uses TRBV19 with TRBJ2-5, with D perhaps assigned TRBD1 or TRBD2 (5 bases each). CDR3 length: 13 residues. The germline V gene has CDR1 LNHDA and CDR2 SQIVND (reference sequence). Trimming took 8 bases from V and 7 from J, leaving 17 bases between them. This CDR3 reads CASDTGGLGTQYF. The CDR3 nucleotides are TGTGCCAGTGATACTGGGGGTTTGGGGACCCAGTACTTC.

This rearrangement joins TRBV25-1 to TRBJ2-7, with 8 positions matching TRBD1. V lost 4 bases to trimming and J lost 4 bases; unmatched junction nucleotides: 9. CDR1 MGHDK and CDR2 SYGVNS come from the germline V gene. The CDR3 is made up of 15 amino acids. The DNA for the CDR3 is TGTGCCAGCAGTGCAGGACAGGGATTGATGTACGAGCAGTACTTC. Translated: CASSAGQGLMYEQYF.

This clonotype was found a few times. This chain links TRBV5-1 with TRBJ1-1, with TRBD1 matching over 7 bases. J gave up 0 bases and V 3 bases, and 8 bases lay outside the gene matches. The CDR3 is 16 residues long. CDR1 and CDR2 (germline): SGHRS, YFSETQ. The DNA of the CDR3 is TGCGCCAGCAGCTACAGTACAGGGGTGATGAACACTGAAGCTTTCTTT. It encodes CASSYSTGVMNTEAFF.

This clonotype has just a few counts. The chain carries TRBV4-1 and TRBJ1-1; the match to TRBD1 covers 7 bases. Germline loops: CDR1 MGHRA, CDR2 YSYEKL. Germline trimming cut 4 bases from V and 0 bases from J; bases unmatched to any gene: 8. There are 16 residues in the CDR3. Here the CDR3 reads CASSPRGRGLNTEAFF. The CDR3 bases are TGCGCCAGCAGCCCCCGGGGCAGGGGGTTGAACACTGAAGCTTTCTTT.

The chain is built from TRBV3-1 and TRBJ1-1, with 7 positions matching TRBD1. The CDR3 loop spans 13 amino acids. V lost 1 base to trimming and J lost 8 bases; unmatched junction nucleotides: 4. Germline assignment: CDR1 LGHDT and CDR2 YNNKEL (reference sequence). In DNA, the CDR3 is TGTGCCAGCAGCCAAGTCTGGACAGGCGAAGCTTTCTTT. As protein: CASSQVWTGEAFF.

The chain carries TRBV7-8 and TRBJ2-7, with 9 bases aligning to TRBD1. Losses at the gene ends were 5 bases for V and 3 bases for J; bases not matched to a gene: 11. The length of the CDR3 is 16 residues. Germline V CDR1 and CDR2: SGHVS, FQNEAQ. CDR3 bases: TGTGCCAGCAGCGCCTCGGCCGGGACAGGGTTCTACGAGCAGTACTTC. This codes for CASSASAGTGFYEQYF.

This clonotype was seen only a few times. This rearrangement joins TRBV2 to TRBJ2-3, with 11 bases lining up with TRBD2. Per germline, CDR1 SNHLY and CDR2 FYNNEI. The CDR3 totals 17 residues. Losses at the gene ends were 3 bases for V and 2 bases for J; bases not matched to a gene: 7. The CDR3 sequence is CASSEEAGLAVTDTQYF. CDR3 nucleotide sequence: TGTGCCAGCAGTGAGGAAGCGGGACTAGCGGTCACAGATACGCAGTATTTT.

The V gene is TRBV15, the J gene TRBJ2-7; D remains unclear. The germline V and J ends were trimmed by 3 bases and 5 bases, with 11 bases remaining between them. Germline V CDR1 and CDR2: LNHNV, YYDKDF (reference sequence). This CDR3 region has 13 residues. The chain's CDR3 is CATSSLVGHEQYF. DNA of the CDR3: TGTGCCACCAGCAGTCTAGTAGGTCACGAGCAGTACTTC.

V usage is TRBV5-1 and J usage is TRBJ2-3; tentatively, D is TRBD1 or TRBD2 (5 bases each). Trimming cost V 3 bases and J 3 bases, with 20 bases left between them. The CDR3 sequence is 17 residues long. Germline V gives CDR1 SGHRS, CDR2 YFSETQ. CDR3 coding DNA: TGCGCCAGCAGCTCGGGTATGTCGGGGCCGTGGACAGATACGCAGTATTTT. The encoded protein is CASSSGMSGPWTDTQYF.